The T cell receptor (beta chain) described here comes from a study of blood T cell repertoires in COVID-19. Measured with immunoSEQ multiplex PCR; TCRdb has only the in-frame clones, and not every one. The sample yields about 210,000 clones, 65% to 90% seen once. This CDR3 has 14 amino acids. V lost 5 bases, J lost 6 bases, and 10 bases stayed unmatched. CDR1 is LNHDA and CDR2 is SQIVND in the germline V gene (reference sequence). The sequence derives from a woman aged 50 to 60 with acute COVID-19. The rearrangement uses TRBV19 and TRBJ2-7; 7 bases align to TRBD1. Sequencing used PBMCs or T cells enriched from blood (not recorded which). The DNA of the CDR3 is TGTGCCAGTAGTCCCTGGGACAGACTCCGCGAGCAGTACTTC. This encodes CASSPWDRLREQYF.